These 25 T cell receptor beta chains came from one sample sequenced in a study of PD-1 blockade in classical Hodgkin lymphoma. Measured with immunoSEQ multiplex PCR; TCRdb has only the in-frame clones, and not every one. The table shows some 32,000 clones, with 82% occurring only once. The patients all showed relapse after autologous stem cell transplantation, while their brentuximab vedotin exposure varied. The specimen comprised peripheral blood mononuclear cells (PBMCs), sampled at baseline. All receptors derive from a human donor with classical Hodgkin lymphoma.

The chain joins TRBV27 to TRBJ1-1; D is undetermined. The V gene lost 5 bases and the J gene lost 0 bases, with 7 bases spanning the gap. The germline CDR1 and CDR2 sequences are MNHEY and SMNVEV (reference sequence). The CDR3 spans 13 residues. The CDR3 bases are TGTGCCAGCAGTCCTACACTGAACACTGAAGCTTTCTTT. Residues: CASSPTLNTEAFF.

The chain recombines TRBV28 with TRBJ1-1, with no clear D. CDR1 is MDHEN, CDR2 SYDVKM, per germline. CDR3 size: 13 residues. Trimming cost V 5 bases and J 0 bases, with 7 bases left between them. The CDR3 region has the DNA TGTGCCAGCAGTGGTCCGTTGAACACTGAAGCTTTCTTT. Encoded protein: CASSGPLNTEAFF. Full variable domain (outside the CDR3, taken from reference TRBV28 and TRBJ1-1): DVKVTQSSRYLVKRTGEKVFLECVQDMDHENMFWYRQDPGLGLRLIYFSYDVKMKEKGDIPEGYSVSREKKERFSLILESASTNQTSMYLCASSGPLNTEAFFGQGTRLTVV.

This chain connects TRBV4-2 to TRBJ1-3; the D gene is possibly TRBD1 (6 bases). The CDR3 covers 16 residues. The germline V and J ends were trimmed by 4 bases and 0 bases, with 13 bases remaining between them. Germline V gene data show CDR1 as LGHNA and CDR2 as YNFKEQ. The CDR3 DNA reads TGTGCCAGCAGCCCGAAGCAGGGGCCCTCTGGAAACACCATATATTTT. Protein product: CASSPKQGPSGNTIYF.

The V gene is TRBV11-2, the J gene TRBJ1-2; 9 bases line up with TRBD1. This CDR3 has 16 residues. V shed 4 bases and J 4 bases; nucleotides not matched to a gene: 10. Germline CDR1 reads SGHAT; CDR2 reads FQNNGV. CDR3 sequence: CASSSQSGTGIYGYTF. The CDR3 DNA reads TGTGCCAGCAGCTCGCAGTCCGGGACAGGGATCTATGGCTACACCTTC.

The chain's CDR3 is CASGTSKGPETQYF. CDR3 DNA sequence: TGTGCCAGCGGGACTAGCAAGGGGCCAGAGACCCAGTACTTC. The gene calls are TRBV2 and TRBJ2-5; 9 nucleotides line up with TRBD2. Germline V lookup: CDR1 SNHLY, CDR2 FYNNEI. This CDR3 has 14 residues. The trim removed 8 bases at V and 4 bases at J, leaving 8 bases unmatched. Drawing the rest from reference TRBV2 and TRBJ2-5, the complete variable domain is EPEVTQTPSHQVTQMGQEVILRCVPISNHLYFYWYRQILGQKVEFLVSFYNNEISEKSEIFDDQFSVERPDGSNFTLKIRSTKLEDSAMYFCASGTSKGPETQYFGPGTRLLVL.

J is TRBJ1-2 and V is TRBV6-4, with 8 bases identical to TRBD1. J gave up 4 bases and V 3 bases, and 4 bases lay outside the gene matches. Looked up from germline, CDR1 is MRHNA and CDR2 is SNTAGT. This CDR3 has 14 residues. CDR3 sequence reads: CASSDSQGGYGYTF. For the CDR3, the DNA is TGTGCCAGCAGTGATTCACAGGGGGGCTATGGCTACACCTTC.

The CDR3 DNA sequence: TGTGCCACCAAGGATACGACCACCGGGGAGCTGTTTTTT. It encodes CATKDTTTGELFF. The chain is built from TRBV11-3 and TRBJ2-2, with D hard to call. Per the germline V gene, CDR1 is SGHNT and CDR2 is YENEEA. The CDR3 is 13 amino acids. Deletions cut 10 bases from V and 4 bases from J, with 13 bases between.

The sample holds a few counts of this clone. V is TRBV29-1 and J is TRBJ1-1; possible D gene TRBD1, 5 bases. The CDR3 runs 13 residues. Trimming cost V 1 base and J 0 bases, with 6 bases left between them. CDR1 and CDR2 from the germline V gene are SQVTM and ANQGSEA. The CDR3 DNA follows: TGCAGCGTTGAAGGGGGCCTGAACACTGAAGCTTTCTTT. This encodes CSVEGGLNTEAFF.

The rearrangement joins TRBV7-3 to TRBJ1-1; D remains ambiguous. CDR1 and CDR2 (germline): SGHTA, FQGTGA. This CDR3 is built from 11 residues. Trimming took off 4 bases at V and 6 bases at J, with 6 bases between the two ends. CDR3 sequence reads: CASSSGPEAFF. Written as DNA, the CDR3 is TGTGCCAGCAGCTCCGGCCCTGAAGCTTTCTTT.

This clone was seen once. The chain uses TRBV15 and TRBJ2-7; D possibly corresponds to TRBD1 (6 bases). The CDR3 consists of 13 residues. The V and J ends lost 3 bases and 6 bases respectively, with 12 bases between them. The germline gives CDR1 LNHNV, CDR2 YYDKDF (reference sequence). This CDR3 is CATSRTGGSEQYF. The DNA for the CDR3 is TGTGCCACCAGCAGGACAGGCGGGTCCGAGCAGTACTTC.

The chain has TRBV7-3 and TRBJ2-2, with 12 nucleotides matching TRBD2. V shed 5 bases and J 1 base; nucleotides not matched to a gene: 5. Germline V gives CDR1 SGHTA, CDR2 FQGTGA. This CDR3 contains 17 residues. CDR3 bases: TGTGCCAGCAGCCCCCCGACTAGCGGGGGGAACACCGGGGAGCTGTTTTTT. This codes for CASSPPTSGGNTGELFF.

The chain carries TRBV6-5 and TRBJ1-1; weak D call: TRBD1 (5 bases). Germline V gives CDR1 MNHEY, CDR2 SVGAGI. V lost 7 bases, J lost 2 bases, and 14 bases lay in between. CDR3 length: 14 residues. CDR3 sequence: CASTSLRVNTEAFF. The CDR3 coding sequence is TGTGCCAGCACCTCCCTCAGGGTTAACACTGAAGCTTTCTTT.

The genes are TRBV19 and TRBJ2-1; TRBD1 matches at 7 bases. The ends lost 7 bases at V and 4 bases at J; junction bases unmatched: 4. CDR3 length: 13 residues. Germline loops: CDR1 LNHDA, CDR2 SQIVND (reference sequence). The CDR3 sequence: CASKGARYNEQFF. DNA for the CDR3: TGTGCCAGTAAGGGGGCACGTTACAATGAGCAGTTCTTC. The full variable domain, rest sourced from reference TRBV19 and TRBJ2-1, is DGGITQSPKYLFRKEGQNVTLSCEQNLNHDAMYWYRQDPGQGLRLIYYSQIVNDFQKGDIAEGYSVSREKKESFPLTVTSAQKNPTAFYLCASKGARYNEQFFGPGTRLTVL.

The chain carries TRBV6-5 and TRBJ1-5; D is undetermined. CDR3 size: 14 residues. V shed 0 bases and J shed 6 bases, with 9 bases lying between them. Per the germline V gene, CDR1 is MNHEY and CDR2 is SVGAGI. CDR3 residues: CASSYSWPRQPQHF. The CDR3, as DNA: TGTGCCAGCAGTTACTCGTGGCCGCGTCAGCCCCAGCATTTT.

This clone was counted a few times. The chain is built from TRBV5-4 and TRBJ1-5; D not resolved. Germline lookup yields CDR1 SGHNT and CDR2 YYREEE (reference sequence). Trimming took 0 bases from V and 5 from J, leaving 3 bases between them. The CDR3 consists of 12 residues. DNA of the CDR3: TGTGCCAGCAGCTTGGACGATCAGCCCCAGCATTTT. Translated, it gives CASSLDDQPQHF. Combining the CDR3 with reference TRBV5-4 and TRBJ1-5 gives the whole variable domain ETGVTQSPTHLIKTRGQQVTLRCSSQSGHNTVSWYQQALGQGPQFIFQYYREEENGRGNFPPRFSGLQFPNYSSELNVNALELDDSALYLCASSLDDQPQHFGDGTRLSIL.

The chain couples TRBV7-9 to TRBJ1-2; D call uncertain. Trimming took off 1 base at V and 6 bases at J, with 6 bases between the two ends. This CDR3 has 12 amino acids. CDR1 is SEHNR and CDR2 is FQNEAQ in the germline V gene (reference sequence). The CDR3: CASSLEVHGYTF. The CDR3 nucleotides read TGTGCCAGCAGCTTAGAGGTGCATGGCTACACCTTC. The full variable domain, in which reference TRBV7-9 and TRBJ1-2 provide the parts outside the CDR3, is DTGVSQNPRHKITKRGQNVTFRCDPISEHNRLYWYRQTLGQGPEFLTYFQNEAQLEKSRLLSDRFSAERPKGSFSTLEIQRTEQGDSAMYLCASSLEVHGYTFGSGTRLTVV.

The table lists this clone with a count of one. This chain connects TRBV29-1 to TRBJ2-5; possibly TRBD2 for D (5 bases). Trimming cost V 6 bases and J 1 base, with 12 bases left between them. The CDR3 extends over 13 amino acids. The germline V gene has CDR1 SQVTM and CDR2 ANQGSEA. CDR3 in amino acids: CSVTLAAQETQYF. In DNA form, the CDR3 reads TGCAGCGTAACTCTAGCAGCCCAAGAGACCCAGTACTTC.

The chain recombines TRBV12-5 with TRBJ2-1; D possibly matches TRBD1 or TRBD2 (5 bases each). The CDR3 runs 17 residues. Trimming pared 0 bases from V and 0 bases from J, leaving 12 bases between. Germline V lookup: CDR1 LGHNT, CDR2 FRNRAP. The CDR3 DNA follows: TGTGCTAGTGGTTTGGTATGGGACCCTAGCTCCTACAATGAGCAGTTCTTC. It encodes CASGLVWDPSSYNEQFF. Filled out from reference TRBV12-5 and TRBJ2-1, the complete variable domain reads DARVTQTPRHKVTEMGQEVTMRCQPILGHNTVFWYRQTMMQGLELLAYFRNRAPLDDSGMPKDRFSAEMPDATLATLKIQPSEPRDSAVYFCASGLVWDPSSYNEQFFGPGTRLTVL.

The table lists this clone with a count of one. The chain uses TRBV7-6 and TRBJ1-2; tentative D call: TRBD1 (5 bases). CDR1 and CDR2 from the germline V gene are SGHVS and FNYEAQ. This CDR3 region has 14 residues. V was clipped by 4 bases and J by 4 bases, with 13 bases between them. In nucleotides, the CDR3 is TGTGCCAGCAGCTCGAACCAGGGATTCTATGGCTACACCTTC. This gives the protein CASSSNQGFYGYTF.

V is TRBV7-9 and J is TRBJ1-3; no clear D gene. The CDR3 consists of 16 residues. V was pared by 1 base and J by 5 bases, with 15 bases between. Germline loops: CDR1 SEHNR, CDR2 FQNEAQ (reference sequence). CDR3 sequence: CASSLGQADLRNTIYF. CDR3 sequence (DNA): TGTGCCAGCAGCTTAGGTCAGGCCGACCTACGAAACACCATATATTTT.

A single count supports this clone. The chain uses TRBV14 and TRBJ2-3, with unresolved D. Trimming pared 2 bases from V and 3 bases from J, leaving 3 bases between. Germline V gives CDR1 SGHDN, CDR2 FVKESK. This CDR3 is 12 amino acids long. CDR3 nucleotide sequence: TGTGCCAGCAGCCAATCAACAGATACGCAGTATTTT. Translated: CASSQSTDTQYF.

The chain recombines TRBV6-5 with TRBJ2-1, with 13 nucleotides matching TRBD2. This CDR3 is built from 15 residues. The ends lost 4 bases at V and 7 bases at J; junction bases unmatched: 4. Germline loops: CDR1 MNHEY, CDR2 SVGAGI. CDR3 nucleotides: TGTGCCAGCAGTTTGGGACTAGCGGGGAGGAATGAGCAGTTCTTC. Translation: CASSLGLAGRNEQFF.

The chain links TRBV28 to TRBJ1-1; D call uncertain. The CDR3 extends over 13 amino acids. Germline V gives CDR1 MDHEN, CDR2 SYDVKM. V lost 2 bases to trimming and J lost 4 bases, with 8 bases between them. CDR3 coding DNA: TGTGCCAGCAGTTTAAGTACGAGCACTGAAGCTTTCTTT. Amino acid sequence: CASSLSTSTEAFF. The variable domain in full, completed from reference TRBV28 and TRBJ1-1, reads DVKVTQSSRYLVKRTGEKVFLECVQDMDHENMFWYRQDPGLGLRLIYFSYDVKMKEKGDIPEGYSVSREKKERFSLILESASTNQTSMYLCASSLSTSTEAFFGQGTRLTVV.

This chain connects TRBV4-3 to TRBJ2-5; tentatively, D is TRBD1 (5 bases). The CDR3 has 17 residues. Germline V gene lookup returns CDR1 LGHNA and CDR2 YSLEER. The V gene lost 4 bases and the J gene lost 4 bases, with 22 bases spanning the gap. The CDR3 sequence is CASSRVAATIRGETQYF. The DNA of the CDR3 is TGCGCCAGCAGCCGCGTCGCTGCGACAATTAGGGGAGAGACCCAGTACTTC.

The CDR3 sequence: CASSPSGGITDTQYF. DNA of the CDR3: TGTGCCAGCAGCCCTAGCGGGGGTATCACAGATACGCAGTATTTT. V is TRBV7-2 and J is TRBJ2-3, with 10 bases aligning to TRBD2. The ends lost 5 bases at V and 2 bases at J; junction bases unmatched: 4. The CDR3 has 15 residues. CDR1 is SGHTA and CDR2 is FQGNSA in the germline V gene.